Given below is one TCR beta chain in context. The antigen is unknown. PBMCs were isolated at a quantity of at least 6 million per sample. This specimen belongs to a study of blood T cells in healthy people across ages. Study information: Template switching picked up about one barcoded beta molecule for each two T cells. Study-wide results and limits: Naive T cell percentage by flow cytometry tracked strongly with beta diversity.

Then a second PCR, running about 6 to 11 cycles, was carried out with a sample-barcoded 5' primer and a J-beta primer mix. Each cDNA was tagged by a template-switch adaptor containing 12 random nucleotides. Each CDR3 protein is one row after TCRdb ran MiXCR on the 5' RACE reads. The sample lists 1,300,000 or so distinct CDR3 sequences; almost 60% were seen once. Germline CDR1 SEHNR, CDR2 FQNEAQ (reference sequence). V gave up 3 bases and J gave up 4 bases, with 12 bases separating them. This CDR3 spans 14 amino acids. Source material: blood. The TCR originated in a man aged 18-30 years in good health. The rearrangement joins TRBV7-9 to TRBJ1-2; D call uncertain. The CDR3 sequence is CASSFPGDPYGYTF. Written as DNA, the CDR3 is TGTGCCAGCAGCTTTCCCGGGGATCCCTATGGCTACACCTTC.